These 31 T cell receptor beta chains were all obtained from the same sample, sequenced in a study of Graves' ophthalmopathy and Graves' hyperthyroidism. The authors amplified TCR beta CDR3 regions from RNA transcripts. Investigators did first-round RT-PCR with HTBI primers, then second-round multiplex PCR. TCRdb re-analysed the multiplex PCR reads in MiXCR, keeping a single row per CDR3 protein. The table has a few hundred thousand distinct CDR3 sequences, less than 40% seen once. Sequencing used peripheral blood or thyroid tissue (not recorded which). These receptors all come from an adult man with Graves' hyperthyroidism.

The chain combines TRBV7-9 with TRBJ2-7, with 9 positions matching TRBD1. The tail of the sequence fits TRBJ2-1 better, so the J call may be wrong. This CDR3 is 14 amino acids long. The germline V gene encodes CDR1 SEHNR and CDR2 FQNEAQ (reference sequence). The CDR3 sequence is CASSLKTGGDEQFF. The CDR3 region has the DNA TGTGCCAGCAGCCTAAAAACAGGGGGCGATGAGCAGTTCTTC.

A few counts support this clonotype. The CDR3 coding sequence is TGCAGCGTTGAGAGAGACATCTCCTACGAGCAGTACTTC. It codes for CSVERDISYEQYF. The V gene is TRBV29-1, the J gene TRBJ2-7; no firm D call. V was clipped by 3 bases and J by 0 bases, with 9 bases between them. The CDR3 runs 13 residues. The germline gives CDR1 SQVTM, CDR2 ANQGSEA.

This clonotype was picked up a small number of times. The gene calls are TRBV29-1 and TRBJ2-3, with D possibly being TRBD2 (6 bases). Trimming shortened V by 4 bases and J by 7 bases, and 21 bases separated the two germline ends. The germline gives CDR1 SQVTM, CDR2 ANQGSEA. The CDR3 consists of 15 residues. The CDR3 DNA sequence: TGCAGCGTTGGGACGACAAGACTAGGGGAGAATACGCAGTATTTT. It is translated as CSVGTTRLGENTQYF.

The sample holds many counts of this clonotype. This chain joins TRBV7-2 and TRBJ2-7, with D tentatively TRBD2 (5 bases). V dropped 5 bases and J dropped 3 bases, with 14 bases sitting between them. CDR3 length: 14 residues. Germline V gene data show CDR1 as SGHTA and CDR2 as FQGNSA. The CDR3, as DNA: TGTGCCAGCAGCCTCTTAGCGCCTCTCTACGAGCAGTACTTC. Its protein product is CASSLLAPLYEQYF.

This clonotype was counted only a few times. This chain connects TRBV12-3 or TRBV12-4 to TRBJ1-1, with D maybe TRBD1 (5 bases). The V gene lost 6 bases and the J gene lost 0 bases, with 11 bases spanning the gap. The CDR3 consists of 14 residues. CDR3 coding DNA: TGTGCCAGCAGCTTGACAGAGGTGAACACTGAAGCTTTCTTT. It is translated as CASSLTEVNTEAFF.

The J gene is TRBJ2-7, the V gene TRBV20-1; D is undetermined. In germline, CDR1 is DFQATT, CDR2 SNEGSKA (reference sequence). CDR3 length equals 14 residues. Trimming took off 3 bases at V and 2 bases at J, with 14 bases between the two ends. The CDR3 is CSASLVQSPYEQYF. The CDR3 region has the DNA TGCAGTGCTAGTCTAGTGCAATCTCCCTACGAGCAGTACTTC.

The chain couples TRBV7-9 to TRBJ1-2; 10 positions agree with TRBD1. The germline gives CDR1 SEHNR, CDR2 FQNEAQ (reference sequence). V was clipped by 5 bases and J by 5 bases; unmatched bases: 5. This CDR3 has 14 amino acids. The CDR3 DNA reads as TGTGCCAGCAGCAGATCGGACAGGGGGTATGGCTACACCTTC. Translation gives CASSRSDRGYGYTF. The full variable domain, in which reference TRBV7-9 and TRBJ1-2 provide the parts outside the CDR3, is DTGVSQNPRHKITKRGQNVTFRCDPISEHNRLYWYRQTLGQGPEFLTYFQNEAQLEKSRLLSDRFSAERPKGSFSTLEIQRTEQGDSAMYLCASSRSDRGYGYTFGSGTRLTVV.

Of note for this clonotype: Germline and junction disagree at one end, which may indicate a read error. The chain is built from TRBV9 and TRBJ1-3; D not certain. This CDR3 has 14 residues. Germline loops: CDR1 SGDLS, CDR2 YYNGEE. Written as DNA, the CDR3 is TGTGCCAGCAGCGTAGGACCCTCTGGAATCACCATATATTTT. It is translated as CASSVGPSGITIYF.

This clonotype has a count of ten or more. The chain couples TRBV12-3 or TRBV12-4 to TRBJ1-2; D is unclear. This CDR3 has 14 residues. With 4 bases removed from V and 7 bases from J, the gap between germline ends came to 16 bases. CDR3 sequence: CASSSFRSGGGYTF. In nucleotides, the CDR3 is TGTGCCAGCAGTTCTTTCAGGTCAGGAGGTGGCTACACCTTC.

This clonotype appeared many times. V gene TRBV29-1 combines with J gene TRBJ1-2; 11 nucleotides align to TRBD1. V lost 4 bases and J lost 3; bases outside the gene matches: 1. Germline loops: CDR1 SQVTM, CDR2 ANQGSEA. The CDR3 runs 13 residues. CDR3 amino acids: CSVGGQGDYGYTF. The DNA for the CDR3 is TGCAGCGTTGGGGGACAGGGGGACTATGGCTACACCTTC.

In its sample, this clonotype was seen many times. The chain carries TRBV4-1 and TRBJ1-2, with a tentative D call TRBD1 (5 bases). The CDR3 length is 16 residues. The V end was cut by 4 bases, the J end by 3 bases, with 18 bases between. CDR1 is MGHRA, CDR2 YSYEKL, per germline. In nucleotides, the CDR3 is TGCGCCAGCAGCCGACAAGGACAAGAGGGAGACTATGGCTACACCTTC. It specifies CASSRQGQEGDYGYTF.

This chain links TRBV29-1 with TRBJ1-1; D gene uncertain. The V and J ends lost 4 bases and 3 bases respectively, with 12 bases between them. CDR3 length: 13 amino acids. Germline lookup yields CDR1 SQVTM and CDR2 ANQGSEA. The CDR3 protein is CSVVLLEYTEAFF. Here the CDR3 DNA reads TGCAGCGTTGTACTGTTGGAGTACACTGAAGCTTTCTTT.

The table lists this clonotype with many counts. The chain's CDR3 is CAISESAGANYGYTF. CDR3 in DNA: TGTGCCATCAGTGAGTCGGCAGGCGCTAACTATGGCTACACCTTC. This chain connects TRBV10-3 to TRBJ1-2; no reliable D call. The CDR3 loop spans 15 amino acids. CDR1 is ENHRY, CDR2 SYGVKD, per germline. V was shortened by 0 bases and J by 0 bases, with 8 bases between the two germline ends.

In DNA, the CDR3 is TGCAGTGCCAAGACGGGGATTTACGAGCAGTACTTC. It encodes CSAKTGIYEQYF. This sequence joins TRBV20-1 and TRBJ2-7; D perhaps matches TRBD2 (5 bases). Trimming removed 6 bases at V and 4 bases at J, with 13 bases between. The germline V gene encodes CDR1 DFQATT and CDR2 SNEGSKA (reference sequence). The CDR3 has 12 amino acids.

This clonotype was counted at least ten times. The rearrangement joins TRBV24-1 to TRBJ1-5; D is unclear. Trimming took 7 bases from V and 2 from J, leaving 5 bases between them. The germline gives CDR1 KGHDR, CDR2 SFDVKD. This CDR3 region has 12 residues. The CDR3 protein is CATREGNQPQHF. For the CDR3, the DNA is TGTGCCACCAGAGAAGGCAATCAGCCCCAGCATTTT.

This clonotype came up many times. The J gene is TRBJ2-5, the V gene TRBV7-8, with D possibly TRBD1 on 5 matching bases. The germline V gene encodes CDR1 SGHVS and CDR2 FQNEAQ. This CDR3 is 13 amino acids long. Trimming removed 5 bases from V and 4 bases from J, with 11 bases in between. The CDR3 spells CASSPSRVETQYF. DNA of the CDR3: TGTGCCAGCAGCCCAAGCAGGGTAGAGACCCAGTACTTC.

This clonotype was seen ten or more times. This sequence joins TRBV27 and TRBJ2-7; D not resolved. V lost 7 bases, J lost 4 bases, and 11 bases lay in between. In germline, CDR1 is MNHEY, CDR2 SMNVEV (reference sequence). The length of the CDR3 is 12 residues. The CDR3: CASTDRVYEQYF. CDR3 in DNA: TGTGCCAGCACCGACCGAGTATACGAGCAGTACTTC.

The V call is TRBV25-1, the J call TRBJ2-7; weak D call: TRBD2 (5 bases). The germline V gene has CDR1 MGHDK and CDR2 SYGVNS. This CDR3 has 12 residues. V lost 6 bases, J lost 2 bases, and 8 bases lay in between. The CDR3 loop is CASSQRAYEQYF. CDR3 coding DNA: TGTGCCAGCAGCCAGAGGGCCTACGAGCAGTACTTC.

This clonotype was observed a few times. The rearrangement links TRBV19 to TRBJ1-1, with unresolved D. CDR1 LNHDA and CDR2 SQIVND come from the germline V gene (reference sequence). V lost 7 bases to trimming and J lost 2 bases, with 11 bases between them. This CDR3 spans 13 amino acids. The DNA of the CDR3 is TGTGCCAGTACCCGGCAGTCTAACACTGAAGCTTTCTTT. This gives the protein CASTRQSNTEAFF.

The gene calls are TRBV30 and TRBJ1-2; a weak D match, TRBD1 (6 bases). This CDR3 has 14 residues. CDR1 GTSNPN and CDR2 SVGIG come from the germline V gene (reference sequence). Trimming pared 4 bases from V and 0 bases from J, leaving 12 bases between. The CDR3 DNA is TGTGCCTGGACCACGGACAGCACTAACTATGGCTACACCTTC. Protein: CAWTTDSTNYGYTF.

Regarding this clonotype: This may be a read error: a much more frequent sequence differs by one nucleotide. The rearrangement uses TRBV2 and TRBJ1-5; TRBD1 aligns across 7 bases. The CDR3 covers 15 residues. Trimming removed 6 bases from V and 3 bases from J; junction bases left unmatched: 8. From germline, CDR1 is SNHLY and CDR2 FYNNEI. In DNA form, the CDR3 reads TGTGCCAGCAGGGTCCGCGGGACAGACAATCAGCCCCAGCATTTT. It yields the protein CASRVRGTDNQPQHF.

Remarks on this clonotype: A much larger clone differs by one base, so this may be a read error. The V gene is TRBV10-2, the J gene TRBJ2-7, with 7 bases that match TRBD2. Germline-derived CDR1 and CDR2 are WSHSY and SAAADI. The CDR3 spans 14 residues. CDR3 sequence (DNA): TGTGCCAGCAGCCCAGCGGGAAGCTCCTACGAGCAGTCCTTC. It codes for CASSPAGSSYEQSF.

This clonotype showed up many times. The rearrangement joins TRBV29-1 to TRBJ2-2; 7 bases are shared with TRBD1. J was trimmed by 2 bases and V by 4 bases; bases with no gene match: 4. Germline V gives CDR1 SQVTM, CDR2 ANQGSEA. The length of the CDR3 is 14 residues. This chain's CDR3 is CSVGGQLNTGELFF. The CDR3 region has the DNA TGCAGCGTTGGGGGACAGCTAAACACCGGGGAGCTGTTTTTT.

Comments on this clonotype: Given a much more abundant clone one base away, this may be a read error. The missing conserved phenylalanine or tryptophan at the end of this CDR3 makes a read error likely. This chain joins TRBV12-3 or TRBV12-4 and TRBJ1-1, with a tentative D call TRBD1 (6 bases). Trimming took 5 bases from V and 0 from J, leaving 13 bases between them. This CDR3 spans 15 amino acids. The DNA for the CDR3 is TGTGCCAGCAGTACGAGGACAGTCATGAACACTGAAGCTTTCTCT. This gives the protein CASSTRTVMNTEAFS.

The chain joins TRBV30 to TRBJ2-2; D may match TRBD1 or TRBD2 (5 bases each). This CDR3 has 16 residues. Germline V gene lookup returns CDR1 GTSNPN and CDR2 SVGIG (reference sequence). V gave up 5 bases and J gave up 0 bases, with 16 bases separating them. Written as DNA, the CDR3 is TGTGCCTGGGATGGGCCCGGGGCAGCGAACACCGGGGAGCTGTTTTTT. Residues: CAWDGPGAANTGELFF. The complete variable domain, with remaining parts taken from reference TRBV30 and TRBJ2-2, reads SQTIHQWPATLVQPVGSPLSLECTVEGTSNPNLYWYRQAAGRGLQLLFYSVGIGQISSEVPQNLSASRPQDRQFILSSKKLLLSDSGFYLCAWDGPGAANTGELFFGEGSRLTVL.

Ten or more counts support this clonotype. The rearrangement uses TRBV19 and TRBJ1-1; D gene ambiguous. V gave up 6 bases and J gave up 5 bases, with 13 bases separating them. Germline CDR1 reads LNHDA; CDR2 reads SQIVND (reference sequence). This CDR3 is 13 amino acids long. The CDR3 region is CASSAAGGTEAFF. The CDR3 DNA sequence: TGTGCCAGTAGCGCGGCGGGTGGGACTGAAGCTTTCTTT. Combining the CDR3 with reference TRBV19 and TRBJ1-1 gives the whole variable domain DGGITQSPKYLFRKEGQNVTLSCEQNLNHDAMYWYRQDPGQGLRLIYYSQIVNDFQKGDIAEGYSVSREKKESFPLTVTSAQKNPTAFYLCASSAAGGTEAFFGQGTRLTVV.

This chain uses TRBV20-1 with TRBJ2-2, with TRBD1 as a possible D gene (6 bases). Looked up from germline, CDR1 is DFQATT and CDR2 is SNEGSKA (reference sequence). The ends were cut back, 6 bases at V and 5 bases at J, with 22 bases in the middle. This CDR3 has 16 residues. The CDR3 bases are TGCAGTGCCAATTCTCGCAGGGGCGTAGGTACCGGGGAGCTGTTTTTT. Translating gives CSANSRRGVGTGELFF.

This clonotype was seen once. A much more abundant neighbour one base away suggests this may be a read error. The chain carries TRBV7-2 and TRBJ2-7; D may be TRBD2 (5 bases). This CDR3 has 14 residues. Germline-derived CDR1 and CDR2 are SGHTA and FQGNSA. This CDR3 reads CASSPPGEGYEQCF. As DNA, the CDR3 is TGTGCCAGCAGCCCCCCGGGTGAGGGCTACGAGCAGTGCTTC.

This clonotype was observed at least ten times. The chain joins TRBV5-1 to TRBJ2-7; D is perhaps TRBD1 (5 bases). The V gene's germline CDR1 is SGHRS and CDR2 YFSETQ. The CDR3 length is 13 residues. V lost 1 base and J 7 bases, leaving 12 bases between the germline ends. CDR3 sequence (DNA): TGCGCCAGCAGCTTGATGACAGAACGAGAGCAGTACTTC. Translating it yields CASSLMTEREQYF.

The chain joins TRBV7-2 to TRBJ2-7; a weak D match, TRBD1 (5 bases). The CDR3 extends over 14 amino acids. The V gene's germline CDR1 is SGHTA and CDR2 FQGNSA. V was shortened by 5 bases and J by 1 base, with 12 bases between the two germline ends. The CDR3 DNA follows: TGTGCCAGCAGCCCAGGGATTTATTCCTACGAGCAGTACTTC. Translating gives CASSPGIYSYEQYF.

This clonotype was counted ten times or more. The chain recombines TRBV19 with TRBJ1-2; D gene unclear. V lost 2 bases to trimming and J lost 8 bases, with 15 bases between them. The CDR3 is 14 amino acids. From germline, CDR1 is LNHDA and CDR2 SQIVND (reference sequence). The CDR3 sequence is CASSISSGSGGYTF. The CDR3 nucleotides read TGTGCCAGTAGTATATCCAGCGGGTCGGGAGGCTACACCTTC. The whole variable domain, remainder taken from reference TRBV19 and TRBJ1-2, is DGGITQSPKYLFRKEGQNVTLSCEQNLNHDAMYWYRQDPGQGLRLIYYSQIVNDFQKGDIAEGYSVSREKKESFPLTVTSAQKNPTAFYLCASSISSGSGGYTFGSGTRLTVV.